The 13 T cell receptor beta chains below all came from one sample that was sequenced in a study of blood T cell repertoires in COVID-19. Assay: immunoSEQ multiplex PCR; the TCRdb copy retains only in-frame clones and omits some. The data show over 30,000 clones, with about 86% seen just once and around 4.9% held by the top ten. The sample comprised peripheral blood. The receptors were gathered from a woman aged 70 to 79 with active COVID-19.

The chain carries TRBV28 and TRBJ2-2, with D possibly matching TRBD2 (6 bases). Germline-derived CDR1 and CDR2 are MDHEN and SYDVKM. Between the trimmed V and J ends, which lost 10 bases and 2 bases, there was a span of 11 bases. CDR3 length equals 13 residues. In DNA form, the CDR3 reads TGTGCCACCGGGACTCCTAACACCGGGGAGCTGTTTTTT. It is translated as CATGTPNTGELFF.

This sequence joins TRBV5-1 and TRBJ2-1; possibly TRBD1 for D (5 bases). Germline V gene sequence: CDR1 SGHRS, CDR2 YFSETQ. Trimming stripped 0 bases from V and 3 bases from J, with 10 bases between. The CDR3 is 15 amino acids. CDR3 loop: CASSLVRVGYNEQFF. The CDR3 DNA sequence: TGCGCCAGCAGCTTGGTCAGGGTCGGCTACAATGAGCAGTTCTTC.

The gene calls are TRBV15 and TRBJ2-7, with TRBD2 matching over 10 bases. The CDR3 extends over 15 amino acids. Germline V gene data show CDR1 as LNHNV and CDR2 as YYDKDF (reference sequence). With 2 bases clipped from V and 7 bases from J, the junction kept 8 bases outside the gene matches. The CDR3, as DNA: TGTGCCACCAGCAGATCCTTAGCGGGGGGCAGTGAGCAGTACTTC. This codes for CATSRSLAGGSEQYF.

This clone was counted only a few times. V usage is TRBV18 and J usage is TRBJ1-1; possible D gene TRBD1, 5 bases. CDR1 is KGHSH, CDR2 LQKENI, per germline. The length of the CDR3 is 13 residues. Trimming pared 8 bases from V and 6 bases from J, leaving 16 bases between. The DNA of the CDR3 is TGTGCCAGCGCCCAAGGGGAGGGAGCTGAAGCTTTCTTT. Its translation is CASAQGEGAEAFF.

This clone has only one observation. J is TRBJ1-3 and V is TRBV18; D might be TRBD1 (6 bases). Germline V lookup: CDR1 KGHSH, CDR2 LQKENI. The CDR3 is 16 residues long. Trimming shortened V by 3 bases and J by 0 bases, and 12 bases separated the two germline ends. The CDR3 protein is CASSPSDSLSGNTIYF. The CDR3 DNA sequence: TGTGCCAGCTCACCCTCGGACAGCCTCTCTGGAAACACCATATATTTT.

V is TRBV5-6 and J is TRBJ1-4; D is uncertain. The CDR3 totals 14 residues. The ends were cut back, 1 base at V and 4 bases at J, with 8 bases in the middle. CDR1 is SGHDT, CDR2 YYEEEE, per germline. The CDR3 DNA reads as TGTGCCAGCAGCTTGTATGGCCTTAATGAAAAACTGTTTTTT. Amino acid sequence: CASSLYGLNEKLFF. The full variable domain, its missing parts supplied by reference TRBV5-6 and TRBJ1-4, is DAGVTQSPTHLIKTRGQQVTLRCSPKSGHDTVSWYQQALGQGPQFIFQYYEEEERQRGNFPDRFSGHQFPNYSSELNVNALLLGDSALYLCASSLYGLNEKLFFGSGTQLSVL.

V and J are TRBV7-6 and TRBJ2-1, with 11 bases that match TRBD2. V trimming: 3 bases; J trimming: 5 bases; junction bases outside the gene matches: 3. This CDR3 contains 15 residues. Germline assignment: CDR1 SGHVS and CDR2 FNYEAQ. This chain's CDR3 is CASSLTSGVNNEQFF. The CDR3 nucleotides are TGTGCCAGCAGCTTGACTAGCGGGGTTAACAATGAGCAGTTCTTC.

The chain has TRBV29-1 and TRBJ1-2; the match to TRBD1 covers 9 bases. V trimming: 4 bases; J trimming: 4 bases; junction bases outside the gene matches: 10. Germline CDR1 reads SQVTM; CDR2 reads ANQGSEA. This CDR3 is built from 15 residues. CDR3 protein: CSVVARDRDLYGYTF. CDR3 in DNA: TGCAGCGTTGTGGCGCGGGACAGGGACCTCTATGGCTACACCTTC.

The rearrangement joins TRBV9 to TRBJ2-1; TRBD2 agrees at 10 bases. This CDR3 has 16 amino acids. Germline CDR1 is SGDLS and CDR2 is YYNGEE. Unmatched junction bases numbered 11, after V lost 3 bases and J lost 8 bases. The CDR3 nucleotides are TGTGCCAGCAGCGCCCCTAGCGGGGGAGCTAGGGATGAGCAGTTCTTC. Translation: CASSAPSGGARDEQFF.

J is TRBJ2-7 and V is TRBV5-1; TRBD1 aligns across 10 bases. Germline CDR1 and CDR2: SGHRS and YFSETQ. The junction had 17 bases not matched to a gene; V was cut back by 10 bases and J by 1 base. CDR3 size: 17 residues. The CDR3 DNA reads TGCGCCTCCACGACTGGGGGACAGGGGAATTTGTCCTACGAGCAGTACTTC. The encoded protein is CASTTGGQGNLSYEQYF.

This rearrangement joins TRBV13 to TRBJ2-7, with 9 positions matching TRBD2. Trimming removed 5 bases from V and 2 bases from J; junction bases left unmatched: 13. Germline assignment: CDR1 PRHDT and CDR2 FYEKMQ (reference sequence). CDR3 length equals 17 residues. As DNA, the CDR3 is TGTGCCAGCAGCAAGACAGGGTCTAGCGGGGATCCCTACGAGCAGTACTTC. This encodes CASSKTGSSGDPYEQYF.

This chain uses TRBV7-8 with TRBJ1-2, with D tentatively TRBD1 (5 bases). Trimming cost V 2 bases and J 8 bases, with 12 bases left between them. The germline V gene has CDR1 SGHVS and CDR2 FQNEAQ. The CDR3 is 13 residues long. CDR3 DNA: TGTGCCAGCAGCTTATCAGGGTCGGGCGGCTACACCTTC. It yields the protein CASSLSGSGGYTF. The variable domain in full, with the rest retrieved from reference TRBV7-8 and TRBJ1-2, is GAGVSQSPRYKVAKRGQDVALRCDPISGHVSLFWYQQALGQGPEFLTYFQNEAQLDKSGLPSDRFFAERPEGSVSTLKIQRTQQEDSAVYLCASSLSGSGGYTFGSGTRLTVV.

V usage is TRBV18 and J usage is TRBJ1-3; 7 nucleotides line up with TRBD1. Germline V gene sequence: CDR1 KGHSH, CDR2 LQKENI. The ends lost 5 bases at V and 3 bases at J; junction bases unmatched: 4. This CDR3 comprises 14 residues. The CDR3 sequence is CASSEGADGNTIYF. The CDR3 bases are TGTGCCAGCTCAGAGGGGGCTGATGGAAACACCATATATTTT.